This TCR beta chain was found in a study of blood T cell repertoires in COVID-19. Study in general: From the United States, Italy and Spain came samples of acute and convalescent COVID-19. From T cells, B-cell-depleted T cells, or PBMCs came the material, which was cDNA or gDNA.

Authors' data handling: Reference gene primer amplification gave nucleated cell count estimates. Generated by immunoSEQ multiplex PCR, the TCRdb table keeps only in-frame clones and is missing some. Clonal size and the V and J genes are those of that table, whereas D and trimming came from the DNA. The data contain over 150,000 clones, 84% of them singletons. The material sequenced was peripheral blood. The TCR originated in a man between 18 and 29 years old with active or convalescent COVID-19.

DNA for the CDR3: TGTGCCAGCAGTTACACAGGGATGATACAGTACTTC. This gives the protein CASSYTGMIQYF. V usage is TRBV3-1 (or the pseudogene TRBV3-2) and J usage is TRBJ2-7; D possibly corresponds to TRBD1 (6 bases). This CDR3 is 12 amino acids long. Germline-derived CDR1 and CDR2 are LGHDT and YNNKEL (reference sequence). V was shortened by 6 bases and J by 10 bases, with 16 bases between the two germline ends.